These 3 T cell receptor beta chains came from one sample sequenced in a study of blood T cell repertoires in COVID-19. Produced via immunoSEQ multiplex PCR; TCRdb's table is partial and in-frame only. The table lists about 240,000 clones, around 88% of them singletons. The sample comprised PBMCs or T cells enriched from blood (not recorded which). The receptors derive from a woman in her 30s who had recovered from COVID-19.

A note on this clone: The junction departs from germline at one end; a sequencing error may be responsible. CDR3: CASRFEGAGGELFF. The CDR3 bases are TGCGCCAGCCGCTTTGAGGGAGCTGGCGGGGAGCTGTTTTTT. The rearrangement joins TRBV5-1 to TRBJ2-2; a possible D gene is TRBD2 (5 bases). This CDR3 is built from 14 residues. Germline V lookup: CDR1 SGHRS, CDR2 YFSETQ. The variable domain in full, with the rest retrieved from reference TRBV5-1 and TRBJ2-2, is KAGVTQTPRYLIKTRGQQVTLSCSPISGHRSVSWYQQTPGQGLQFLFEYFSETQRNKGNFPGRFSGRQFSNSRSEMNVSTLELGDSALYLCASRFEGAGGELFFGEGSRLTVL.

The chain recombines TRBV28 with TRBJ1-1; 9 bases map to TRBD1. Germline lookup yields CDR1 MDHEN and CDR2 SYDVKM. This CDR3 has 16 amino acids. The V and J ends lost 6 bases and 3 bases, in that order; junction bases with no gene match: 11. DNA of the CDR3: TGTGCCAGCAGGCATCCGGGACAGGGAGCGGACACTGAAGCTTTCTTT. Encoded protein: CASRHPGQGADTEAFF.

Written as DNA, the CDR3 is TGTGCCTGGAGTCCCTCGGCCAGGGTCTTGGGCTACACCTTC. Protein product: CAWSPSARVLGYTF. The rearrangement links TRBV30 to TRBJ1-2; D possibly corresponds to TRBD1 (5 bases). Trimming removed 2 bases at V and 8 bases at J, with 18 bases between. This CDR3 comprises 14 residues. Germline CDR1 is GTSNPN and CDR2 is SVGIG (reference sequence).